This T cell receptor (beta chain) was sequenced for a study of blood T cell repertoires in COVID-19. About the research overall: Samples came from the United States, Italy and Spain, spanning acute and convalescent COVID-19. PBMCs, B-cell-depleted T cells, or T cells were the source of the cDNA or gDNA that made up the material.

Measured with immunoSEQ multiplex PCR; TCRdb has only the in-frame clones, and not every one. The data contain 400,000 to 450,000 clones, roughly 88% of them singletons. Grouping used clinical history reported by participants in a survey and questionnaire. The study counted Cohort 3 donors as recovered given two negative PCRs, clearance, or symptom resolution. Only one count was recorded for this clone. The sample comprised PBMCs or T cells enriched from blood (not recorded which). The receptor was derived from a man aged 18 to 29 who had recovered from COVID-19.

As DNA, the CDR3 is TGTGCCAGCTCACTCGGACAGGGGGGCAACGAGCAGTACTTC. Its translation: CASSLGQGGNEQYF. This chain links TRBV18 with TRBJ2-7; 10 nucleotides align to TRBD1. The junction had 5 bases not matched to a gene; V was cut back by 4 bases and J by 5 bases. This CDR3 has 14 amino acids. Germline V gives CDR1 KGHSH, CDR2 LQKENI.